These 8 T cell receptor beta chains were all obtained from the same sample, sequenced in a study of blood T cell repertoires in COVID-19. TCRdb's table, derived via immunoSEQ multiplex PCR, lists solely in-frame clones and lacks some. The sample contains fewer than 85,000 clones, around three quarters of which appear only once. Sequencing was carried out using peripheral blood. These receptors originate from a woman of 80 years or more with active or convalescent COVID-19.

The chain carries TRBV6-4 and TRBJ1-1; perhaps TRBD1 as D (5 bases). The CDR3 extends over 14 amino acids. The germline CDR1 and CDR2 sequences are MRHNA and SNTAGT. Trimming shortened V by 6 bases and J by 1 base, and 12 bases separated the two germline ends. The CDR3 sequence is CASRLDSSNTEAFF. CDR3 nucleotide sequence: TGTGCCAGCAGGTTAGACAGCTCGAACACTGAAGCTTTCTTT.

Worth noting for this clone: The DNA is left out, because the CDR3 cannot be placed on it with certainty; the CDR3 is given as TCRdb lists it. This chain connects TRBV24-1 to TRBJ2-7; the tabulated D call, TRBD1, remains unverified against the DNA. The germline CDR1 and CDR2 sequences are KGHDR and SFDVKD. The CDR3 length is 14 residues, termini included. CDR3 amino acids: CATYRCRLGREQYF.

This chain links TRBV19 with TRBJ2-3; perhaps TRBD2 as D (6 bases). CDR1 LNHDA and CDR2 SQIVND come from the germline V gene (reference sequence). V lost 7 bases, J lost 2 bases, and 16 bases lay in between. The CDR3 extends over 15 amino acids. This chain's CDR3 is CASNPTGEATDTQYF. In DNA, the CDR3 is TGTGCCAGTAATCCCACCGGGGAGGCCACAGATACGCAGTATTTT.

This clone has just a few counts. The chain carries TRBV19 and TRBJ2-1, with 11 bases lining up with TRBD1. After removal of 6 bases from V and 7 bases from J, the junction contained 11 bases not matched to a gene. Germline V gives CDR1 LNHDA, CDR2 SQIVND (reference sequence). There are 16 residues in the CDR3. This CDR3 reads CASSVRGTGGSNEQFF. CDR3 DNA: TGTGCCAGTAGCGTAAGAGGGACAGGGGGATCAAATGAGCAGTTCTTC.

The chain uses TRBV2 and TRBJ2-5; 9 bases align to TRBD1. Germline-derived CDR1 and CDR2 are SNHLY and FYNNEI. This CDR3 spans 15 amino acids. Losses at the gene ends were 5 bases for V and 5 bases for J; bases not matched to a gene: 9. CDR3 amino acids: CASSRRTGEVETQYF. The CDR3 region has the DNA TGTGCCAGCAGTCGTAGGACAGGGGAGGTGGAGACCCAGTACTTC.

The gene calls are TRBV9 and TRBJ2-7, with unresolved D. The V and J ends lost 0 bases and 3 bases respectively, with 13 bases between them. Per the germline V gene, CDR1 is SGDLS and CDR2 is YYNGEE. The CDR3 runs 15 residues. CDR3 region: CASSVAADLNYEQYF. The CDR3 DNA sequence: TGTGCCAGCAGCGTAGCGGCAGACTTGAACTACGAGCAGTACTTC.

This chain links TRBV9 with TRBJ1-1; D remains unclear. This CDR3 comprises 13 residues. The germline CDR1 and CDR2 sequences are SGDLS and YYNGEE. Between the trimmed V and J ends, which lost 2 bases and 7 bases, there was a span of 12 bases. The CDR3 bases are TGTGCCAGCAGCGTGAGTCTTCCCGGTGAAGCTTTCTTT. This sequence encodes CASSVSLPGEAFF.

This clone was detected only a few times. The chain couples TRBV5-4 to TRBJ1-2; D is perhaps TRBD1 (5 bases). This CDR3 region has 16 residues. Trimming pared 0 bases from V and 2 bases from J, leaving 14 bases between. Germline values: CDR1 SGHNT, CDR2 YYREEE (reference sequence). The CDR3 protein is CASSLGGRGENYGYTF. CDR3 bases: TGTGCCAGCAGCTTGGGAGGACGGGGGGAAAACTATGGCTACACCTTC. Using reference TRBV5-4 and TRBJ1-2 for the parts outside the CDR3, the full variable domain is ETGVTQSPTHLIKTRGQQVTLRCSSQSGHNTVSWYQQALGQGPQFIFQYYREEENGRGNFPPRFSGLQFPNYSSELNVNALELDDSALYLCASSLGGRGENYGYTFGSGTRLTVV.